This is a list of T cell receptor beta chains from one sample in a study of shared clonotypes between healthy human individuals. Sequenced by immunoSEQ multiplex PCR; TCRdb stores in-frame clones only, minus some. The table has 330,000 or so clones, 74% seen once. The sequenced sample was memory CD4+ T cells sorted from blood. The receptors shown here come from a man under 40 in good health. Both conserved end residues are part of each CDR3. Some rows have no size entry. The others give once, few or many, or a class for an expanded clone.

v_gene,abundance,CDR3aa
TRBV23-1,many,CASSQPQQGCQPQHF
TRBV29-1,.,CSVGQGRAEETQYF
TRBV6-4,.,CASSQELATGELFF
TRBV28,.,CASRWTGKETQYF
TRBV28,.,CASSFPRLLQGLSSNQPQHF
TRBV5-1,few,CASSLGQGAYEQYF
TRBV5-8,.,CASSSNPSGETQYF
TRBV30,.,CAWSVRSGAYNEQFF
TRBV9,.,CASSAETAGEKLFF
TRBV29-1,.,CSALGAVSNTEAFF
TRBV4-1,.,CASSQDPQGALAEQYF
TRBV6-1,.,CASSDHGMTYNEQFF
TRBV10-1,.,CASGLAGASYNEQFF
TRBV7-9,.,CASSTWGGGSGNTIYF
TRBV29-1,.,CSVGRGTDTQYF
TRBV7-6,few,CASSSVSAGKFPGELFF
TRBV30,.,CAWTTNVGYGYTF
TRBV29-1,.,CSVEATGESHEQYF
TRBV6-1,.,CASSEADIYEQYF
TRBV7-7,once,CASSLSGSTGELFF
TRBV7-3,.,CASSLTSVKGTGELFF
TRBV13,.,CASSSLPLGREGLYEQFF
TRBV29-1,.,CSAGDTAYEQYF
TRBV5-1,once,CASSLLSGGLDEQYF
TRBV2,.,CASIQQPNTEAFF
TRBV5-5,.,CASSLAQGIDEQFF
TRBV27,once,CASSLQGVGELFF
TRBV7-7,.,CASSFGTSGAGELFF
TRBV15,.,CATSREWRNEQFF
TRBV6-6,.,CASRPRTDGYTF
TRBV6-6,.,CASSYFETQYF
TRBV10-1,.,CASSPSRTTNNEQFF
TRBV5-4,.,CASSPGGTPTDTQYF
TRBV6-1,.,CASREMAARESNEQFF
TRBV27,.,CASRAGTEYEQYF